The T cell receptor (beta chain) under discussion was sequenced for a study of human T cells and chemical hapten exposure. Study overall: DPC 0.01% went on the upper back by patch test, with reading at 6 days.

TCRdb re-analysed the RACE reads in MiXCR, keeping a single row per CDR3 protein. This repertoire shows about 160,000 distinct CDR3 sequences, roughly 25% found once; its top ten account for 2.1%. Trimming at V came to 4 bases and at J to 4 bases, leaving 7 bases not matched to a gene. Germline assignment: CDR1 MNHEY and CDR2 SMNVEV (reference sequence). The length of the CDR3 is 15 residues. Described time point: patch test 3, about 24 weeks after DPC sensitization. Documented treatment: therapeutic diphenylcyclopropenone sensitization with weekly scalp DPC. Extraction of total RNA was performed on unfractionated whole blood. A remark on this clonotype: Antigen specificity is unknown.

Findings and limits, study-wide: Controls had significantly fewer large CDR3 similarity clusters than were formed by expanded TCRs.

The receptor's source is a woman between 18 and 29 years old with alopecia areata. Some clones in this sample may be carry-over from other donors' samples. This rearrangement joins TRBV27 to TRBJ2-1; 7 bases fit TRBD2. The material was whole blood, obtained in connection with sensitization to the hapten diphenylcyclopropenone (DPC). CDR3 loop: CASSSRSSGYNEQFF. Here the CDR3 DNA reads TGTGCCAGCAGTTCGAGGTCTAGCGGTTACAATGAGCAGTTCTTC.